A selection of T cell receptor beta chains follows, all from one sample in a study of cytomegalovirus exposure and HLA in healthy donors. Measured with immunoSEQ multiplex PCR; TCRdb has only the in-frame clones, and not every one. The table records around 250,000 clones, nearly 90% of them present only once. The material sequenced was PBMCs. These receptors came from a woman aged 18-29 years in good health and CMV-seronegative. CDR3s include the opening cysteine and the closing phenylalanine or tryptophan. D genes are given only for firm matches. Where a row states a size, it is once, few, many or the class of an expanded clone; other rows omit it.

TRBJ1-6 TRBV27 NA few TGTGCCAGCAGTTTATCGGCAGGGGAAGATTCACCCCTCCACTTT CASSLSAGEDSPLHF
TRBJ1-5 TRBV6-4 NA NA TGTGCCAGCAGTTGGGGGGGAAGAGGCAATCAGCCCCAGCATTTT CASSWGGRGNQPQHF
TRBJ2-1 TRBV5-1 TRBD2 NA TGCGCCAGCAGCTCGAGACTAGCGGGGTACGAGCAGTTCTTC CASSSRLAGYEQFF
TRBJ2-1 TRBV4-1 TRBD2 NA TGCGCCAGCAGCCAAGGACTAGCGGGACCTCTGGGCAATGAGCAGTTCTTC CASSQGLAGPLGNEQFF
TRBJ2-5 TRBV7-6 NA NA TGTGCCAGCAGCTTAGGACAATGGGAGTCCGGAGAGACCCAGTACTTC CASSLGQWESGETQYF
TRBJ1-3 TRBV4-1 TRBD1 NA TGCGCCAGCAGCCAGGTTCGGACAGGGGATTTTGGAAACACCATATATTTT CASSQVRTGDFGNTIYF
TRBJ2-3 TRBV11-2 NA NA TGTGCCAGCAGCTTAGGGGCCATTAGTAGCACAGATACGCAGTATTTT CASSLGAISSTDTQYF
TRBJ1-1 TRBV28 TRBD1 NA TGTGCCAGCACTGACCAACAGGGGTGGAACACTGAAGCTTTCTTT CASTDQQGWNTEAFF
TRBJ1-1 TRBV28 NA once TGTGCCAGCAGTTTAAGGAGGGACACTGAAGCTTTCTTT CASSLRRDTEAFF
TRBJ2-1 TRBV5-4 TRBD1 NA TGTGCCAGCAGCCTCCCGGGGGACAGGGGGCGGAATGAGCAGTTCTTC CASSLPGDRGRNEQFF
TRBJ1-4 TRBV5-1 NA once TGCGCCAGCAGCGCGGGGACCGTCTTCTACGAAAAACTGTTTTTT CASSAGTVFYEKLFF
TRBJ1-3 TRBV5-1 NA NA TGCGCCAGCAGCTTGGGCGGCAGGGTCTCTGGAAACACCATATATTTT CASSLGGRVSGNTIYF
TRBJ1-2 TRBV9 NA NA TGTGCCAGCAGCGTAGTGGGAGGCGGCTACACCTTC CASSVVGGGYTF
TRBJ1-1 TRBV7-8 NA NA TGTGCCAGCAGCTTTGAGGTTAACACTGAAGCTTTCTTT CASSFEVNTEAFF
TRBJ1-1 TRBV5-1 TRBD1 NA TGCGCCAGCAGCTTAGACAGGGGAGGAACTGAAGCTTTCTTT CASSLDRGGTEAFF
TRBJ2-1 TRBV4-3 NA NA TGCGCCAGCAGCCAAGATCGACAAAACAATGAGCAGTTCTTC CASSQDRQNNEQFF
TRBJ1-1 TRBV6-1 NA NA TGTGCCAGCATCTACCTACGGAACACTGAAGCTTTCTTT CASIYLRNTEAFF
TRBJ2-2 TRBV10-1 TRBD1 NA TGCGCCAGCGCTCGGACAGGGGAGGTTTACACCGGGGAGCTGTTTTTT CASARTGEVYTGELFF
TRBJ2-6 TRBV6-1 NA NA TGTGCCAGCCAAAACTCTGGGGCCAACGTCCTGACTTTC CASQNSGANVLTF
TRBJ1-2 TRBV28 TRBD1 NA TGTGCCAGCAGTTTTCCCCTTATGGACAGGTGGGGCTACACCTTC CASSFPLMDRWGYTF
TRBJ2-1 TRBV2 NA NA TGTGCCAGCAGCTCAGCGGGCAATGAGCAGTTCTTC CASSSAGNEQFF
TRBJ2-1 TRBV4-3 TRBD2 NA TGCGCCAGCAGCCAAGAACCGCCCGGGACTAGTGATTACTACAATGAGCAGTTCTTC CASSQEPPGTSDYYNEQFF
TRBJ1-2 TRBV29-1 NA NA TGCAGCGTTGAACCCCTCTATGGCTACACCTTC CSVEPLYGYTF
TRBJ2-7 TRBV6-1 TRBD1 NA TGTGCCAGCAGTTGGACAGGCGCAACCTCCTACGAGCAGTACTTC CASSWTGATSYEQYF
TRBJ1-1 TRBV19 TRBD1 NA TGTGCCAGTAGTATGGGACAGGGGAACACTGAAGCTTTCTTT CASSMGQGNTEAFF
TRBJ1-1 TRBV4-1 NA NA TGCGCCAGCAGCCAAGACCAGGGGACGGGCACTGAAGCTTTCTTT CASSQDQGTGTEAFF
TRBJ2-3 TRBV5-1 NA NA TGCGCCAGCAGCTTGGCCGAGGTGACAGATACGCAGTATTTT CASSLAEVTDTQYF
TRBJ1-1 TRBV6-1 TRBD1 NA TGTGCCAGCAGGCGGACAGGGACTGAAGCTTTCTTT CASRRTGTEAFF
TRBJ1-2 TRBV5-4 NA NA TGTGCCAGCTCCGACCCACAGGGTTTTTACTATGGCTACACCTTC CASSDPQGFYYGYTF
TRBJ1-6 TRBV5-8 NA NA TGTGCCAGCAGCTTCGTTGGCGGCTCTCTGAATTCACCCCTCCACTTT CASSFVGGSLNSPLHF
TRBJ1-1 TRBV11-2 NA NA TGTGCCAGCAGTCAGGTTTATCGAGAAGCCAACACTGAAGCTTTCTTT CASSQVYREANTEAFF
TRBJ1-3 TRBV7-9 NA NA TGTGCCAGCAGCTTAGATCCCAGAAACACCATATATTTT CASSLDPRNTIYF
TRBJ2-2 TRBV5-6 NA NA TGTGCCAGCAGCTCGGTAACCGGGGAGCTGTTTTTT CASSSVTGELFF
TRBJ1-2 TRBV6-6 TRBD1 once TGTGCCAGCAGTTACGTAGGGGGCCCCCTCTATGGCTACACCTTC CASSYVGGPLYGYTF
TRBJ2-1 TRBV6-1 NA NA TGTGCCAGCAGTGGGCTAGCAGGAAAAAACAATGAGCAGTTCTTC CASSGLAGKNNEQFF
TRBJ1-6 TRBV10-1 TRBD1 NA TGCGCCAGCAGTGAGTTTAAGGACAGGGGGCTTTCACCCCTCCACTTT CASSEFKDRGLSPLHF
TRBJ2-2 TRBV10-3 NA NA TGTGCCATCAGTGGGCAGGGAAACACCGGGGAGCTGTTTTTT CAISGQGNTGELFF
TRBJ2-1 TRBV18 NA once TGTGCCAGCTCACCGAGGCAGGGGACGTACAATGAGCAGTTCTTC CASSPRQGTYNEQFF
TRBJ2-2 TRBV5-6 NA NA TGTGCCAGCAGCTCCAGGCCGAACACCGGGGAGCTGTTTTTT CASSSRPNTGELFF
TRBJ2-1 TRBV28 TRBD2 NA TGTGCCAGCAGTTCGGAGGGACTAGCGGGGGGGCGGCAGTTCTTC CASSSEGLAGGRQFF
TRBJ2-5 TRBV27 NA NA TGTGCCAGCAGAGACAGGTTGGGGGAGACCCAGTACTTC CASRDRLGETQYF
TRBJ1-2 TRBV19 TRBD1 NA TGTGCCAGTAGAACAGGGGTTCGAAATGGCTACACCTTC CASRTGVRNGYTF
TRBJ2-5 TRBV6-5 TRBD1 NA TGTGCCAGCAGTTACGGGACAGGGGGACAAGAGACCCAGTACTTC CASSYGTGGQETQYF
TRBJ1-2 TRBV11-2 NA NA TGTGCCAGCAGCTTAGGTCTAGGAAGCACCTCGGGCTACACCTTC CASSLGLGSTSGYTF
TRBJ1-5 TRBV6-6 NA few TGTGCCACCACAGCTACGGGCAATCAGCCCCAGCATTTT CATTATGNQPQHF
TRBJ1-1 TRBV7-6 NA NA TGTGCCAGCAGCCCACTAGACGCGCCGAGGGTACCCACTGAAGCTTTCTTT CASSPLDAPRVPTEAFF
TRBJ1-5 TRBV7-6 NA NA TGTGCCAGCAGCTCGACAGAGAATCAGCCCCAGCATTTT CASSSTENQPQHF
TRBJ1-5 TRBV6-6 NA NA TGTGCCAGCAGTTACTCGCGGGTAGGCAATCAGCCCCAGCATTTT CASSYSRVGNQPQHF
TRBJ2-1 TRBV4-2 NA NA TGTGCCAGCAGCCAAGATAATAGCGCCGGCCTCTACAATGAGCAGTTCTTC CASSQDNSAGLYNEQFF
TRBJ1-2 TRBV11-2 TRBD1 NA TGTGCCAGCAGCTTAGGCGGGACAGGGAGGGATGGCTACACCTTC CASSLGGTGRDGYTF
TRBJ1-1 TRBV28 NA NA TGTGCCAGCAGTTTCGAGGACTGGTTGAACACTGAAGCTTTCTTT CASSFEDWLNTEAFF
TRBJ1-6 TRBV28 TRBD1 NA TGTGCCAGCAGTTCGCCGCTCCTGGGACAGGGGAGCTCCTATAATTCACCCCTCCACTTT CASSSPLLGQGSSYNSPLHF
TRBJ1-1 TRBV27 NA once TGTGCCAGCAGTTTAATTCCGGGCACTGAAGCTTTCTTT CASSLIPGTEAFF